What follows describes a single T cell receptor beta chain. Measured with immunoSEQ multiplex PCR; TCRdb has only the in-frame clones, and not every one. The sample has 150,000 to 200,000 clones, more than 75% seen once. The data belong to a study of cytomegalovirus exposure and HLA in healthy donors. Background on the study: The 120 validation repertoires used the same platform as the roughly 700 first-cohort repertoires (as reported by a later analysis).

The CDR3 totals 14 residues. Material: PBMCs. The V gene is TRBV1, the J gene TRBJ1-1. TRBV1 is labeled a pseudogene. This TCR derives from a young woman in good health and CMV-seronegative. Here the CDR3 DNA reads TGCACCAGCAGCCAATCAACAGGGAGGGGTGAAGCTTTCTTT. As protein: CTSSQSTGRGEAFF.